This T cell receptor beta chain is from a study of blood T cell repertoires in COVID-19 (dated by TCRdb to the early 2020s). Concerning the study at large: Samples from collaborators originated in the United States, Italy and Spain and spanned both the acute and convalescent phases of COVID-19. The material from the prospective study consisted of cDNA or gDNA derived from T cells, B-cell-depleted T cells, or PBMCs. The samples were drawn from the first 160 participants of the ongoing ImmuneRACE study and from 950 to 1,500 subjects provided by 6 global collaborators. Sample metadata almost always included a de-identified subject ID, COVID-19 status, age in years and sex. Where available, HLA class I and class II types were obtained from metadata supplied by the sample provider rather than from assay-based typing. A freely available public database, intended as a resource for researchers studying the immune response to SARS-CoV-2, is where the repertoires were released. The dataset comprised deeply sampled blood TCRbeta repertoires from subjects exposed to, actively infected with, or recovered from COVID-19.

At one collaborating source in Seattle, patients were enrolled during active infection and were followed longitudinally through the course of disease. Whole blood was collected in K2EDTA tubes by collaborating institutions according to the institutions' own protocols. For TCRbeta analysis, collaborators shipped samples as frozen whole blood, isolated PBMCs, or DNA extracted from either of those sample types. TCRbeta CDR3 regions were amplified from genomic DNA using the immunoSEQ Assay, a bias-controlled multiplex PCR. The study's own analysis went as follows. Within the assay, amplification of reference gene primers was used to estimate how many nucleated cells each sample contained. To quantify the absolute abundance of each unique TCRbeta CDR3 rearrangement, sequence reads were collapsed and filtered. For each sample, productive Simpson clonality was calculated as the square root of Simpson's diversity index over productive rearrangements. The immuneACCESS repertoire file appears here via TCRdb, limited to in-frame rearrangements. These files lack a portion of the clones; in checked studies, under half of the deficit traces to unresolved V genes, and the cause of the others is not known. V and J calls and clone size are those listed in that table; D and trimming were worked out from the DNA. Counted in this sample were under 60,000 clones; approximately 90% of them appeared once. About 6.5% of the sample comes from the top ten.

Points the paper makes about the study in general: Clinical and demographic metadata were provided uncurated, with the amount varying by source and participant.

With respect to this clone: This receptor's antigen is unknown. The sample holds no much larger clone one base away, and base qualities are not on file.

Material for sequencing was peripheral blood. This receptor was taken from a woman between 55 and 75 years old with COVID-19, enrolled during active disease.

The sequenced DNA: TGTGCCTGGAAACAGGGTTATAGTGTCTATGAGCAGTTCTTC. Its protein is CAWKQGYSVYEQFF. This chain is built from TRBV30 and TRBJ2-1; a weak D assignment points to TRBD1 (6 bases agree). In the germline V gene (reference sequence), CDR1 corresponds to GTSNPN and CDR2 to SVGIG. The junction carries 18 bases between V and J, which are trimmed by 4 bases and 8 bases respectively. The CDR3 has 14 amino acids, counting the end cysteine and phenylalanine. Solely the CDR3 DNA is kept, with 42 bases framed from the first base.